Here is one T cell receptor (beta chain) with its context. Antigen specificity is unknown. TCRdb passed the 5' RACE reads through MiXCR, listing each CDR3 protein once. The table has 320,000 or so distinct CDR3 sequences, roughly 8.3% seen once; the top ten hold 17%. The data were obtained in a study of T cells after yellow fever vaccination. The CDR3 spans 11 residues. Germline loops: CDR1 LGHDT, CDR2 YNNKEL (reference sequence). V lost 8 bases and J 0 bases, leaving 5 bases between the germline ends. General study results and limits: The study noted that FACS-sorted repertoires could contain abundant clonotypes contaminating from the bulk population. The booster saw the reappearance of most primary-vaccination clones (around 96% CD4, about 90% CD8).

This specimen consisted of PBMCs, obtained about 49 days after the first yellow fever vaccination. The J gene is TRBJ2-7, the V gene TRBV3-1; D not certain. This receptor was obtained from a man aged 18-30 years who received the YFV17D yellow fever vaccine. DNA for the CDR3: TGTGCCAGCGGCCTCTCCTACGAGCAGTACTTC. It encodes CASGLSYEQYF.